Listed here are 19 T cell receptor beta chains from one sample, sequenced in a study of human T cells and chemical hapten exposure. The treatment was: therapeutic diphenylcyclopropenone sensitization with weekly scalp DPC. As the library was built, unique molecular identifiers were attached to individual cDNA molecules. Via MiXCR, TCRdb re-called the reads, giving one row per CDR3 protein. Of about 4,400 distinct CDR3 sequences listed, about 52% are singletons. Sequenced material: whole blood, taken before DPC sensitization or 2, 6, or about 24 weeks after (not recorded which). The receptors shown here come from an adult with alopecia areata. Some clones in this sample may be carry-over from other donors' samples. This table probably holds off-target reads from a library built for another chain.

The chain carries TRBV6-6 and TRBJ2-3; D may be TRBD1 or TRBD2 (5 bases each). Trimming pared 7 bases from V and 0 bases from J, leaving 8 bases between. In germline, CDR1 is MNHNY, CDR2 SVGAGI (reference sequence). The CDR3 totals 13 residues. The CDR3 sequence: CASTRDSTDTQYF. The CDR3 nucleotides are TGTGCCAGCACCAGGGACAGCACAGATACGCAGTATTTT.

This chain connects TRBV2 to TRBJ2-1; TRBD2 agrees at 11 bases. V shed 3 bases and J 0 bases; nucleotides not matched to a gene: 4. Germline loops: CDR1 SNHLY, CDR2 FYNNEI. The CDR3 contains 17 residues. The CDR3 sequence: CASSDSGRASSYNEQFF. CDR3 coding DNA: TGTGCCAGCAGTGATAGCGGGAGGGCCAGCTCCTACAATGAGCAGTTCTTC.

J is TRBJ2-7 and V is TRBV7-9, with D perhaps TRBD1 or TRBD2 (6 bases each). Looked up from germline, CDR1 is SEHNR and CDR2 is FQNEAQ (reference sequence). V was cut by 2 bases and J by 4 bases, with 9 bases left in between. The CDR3 is made up of 13 amino acids. CDR3 coding DNA: TGTGCCAGCAGCTTAAGGGGGACTTACGAGCAGTACTTC. The encoded protein is CASSLRGTYEQYF.

The chain links TRBV5-6 to TRBJ1-1, with a tentative D call TRBD1 (5 bases). This CDR3 spans 14 amino acids. The germline V gene has CDR1 SGHDT and CDR2 YYEEEE. The ends were cut back, 0 bases at V and 0 bases at J, with 6 bases in the middle. The CDR3 here is CASSLGGVNTEAFF. The CDR3 DNA reads TGTGCCAGCAGCTTGGGAGGGGTGAACACTGAAGCTTTCTTT.

This clonotype has more than one count but fewer than ten. The genes are TRBV6-6 and TRBJ2-1; TRBD2 matches at 11 bases. Germline lookup yields CDR1 MNHNY and CDR2 SVGAGI (reference sequence). The CDR3 totals 17 residues. The V and J ends lost 1 base and 6 bases, in that order; junction bases with no gene match: 8. The CDR3 loop reads CASSYYSPGTSGNEQFF. The CDR3 coding sequence is TGTGCCAGCAGTTACTATTCCCCCGGGACTAGCGGCAATGAGCAGTTCTTC.

The rearrangement joins TRBV11-2 to TRBJ2-7; D gene unclear. Germline V gene sequence: CDR1 SGHAT, CDR2 FQNNGV. The CDR3 has 13 amino acids. The germline V and J ends were trimmed by 2 bases and 3 bases, with 8 bases remaining between them. The CDR3 reads CASSLSQDYEQYF. The CDR3 region has the DNA TGTGCCAGCAGCTTATCGCAGGACTACGAGCAGTACTTC. Full variable domain (missing parts from reference TRBV11-2 and TRBJ2-7): EAGVAQSPRYKIIEKRQSVAFWCNPISGHATLYWYQQILGQGPKLLIQFQNNGVVDDSQLPKDRFSAERLKGVDSTLKIQPAKLEDSAVYLCASSLSQDYEQYFGPGTRLTVT.

This chain links TRBV20-1 with TRBJ2-6; D may be TRBD1 (6 bases). The CDR3 consists of 16 residues. Germline V gene data show CDR1 as DFQATT and CDR2 as SNEGSKA (reference sequence). V lost 2 bases and J 1 base, leaving 12 bases between the germline ends. This CDR3 is CSARTGFSSGANVLTF. The CDR3, as DNA: TGCAGTGCTAGAACAGGGTTCTCTTCTGGGGCCAACGTCCTGACTTTC.

The rearrangement uses TRBV4-2 and TRBJ2-7, with a weak D call TRBD2 (5 bases). The V gene's germline CDR1 is LGHNA and CDR2 YNFKEQ. The CDR3 contains 13 residues. Trimming took 3 bases from V and 6 from J, leaving 12 bases between them. CDR3 bases: TGTGCCAGCAGCCACGGACTGGGCTTCGAGCAGTACTTC. Protein: CASSHGLGFEQYF.

The chain carries TRBV7-2 and TRBJ2-1; TRBD1 matches 7 bases. V lost 7 bases and J lost 6; bases outside the gene matches: 9. This CDR3 is 14 amino acids long. Germline assignment: CDR1 SGHTA and CDR2 FQGNSA. The CDR3 region has the DNA TGTGCCAGCAATGGACAGGTCGTCCGCAATGAGCAGTTCTTC. It is translated as CASNGQVVRNEQFF.

A few counts support this clonotype. This chain connects TRBV7-2 to TRBJ2-3; the D is unclear. The germline V gene encodes CDR1 SGHTA and CDR2 FQGNSA. This CDR3 is 15 amino acids long. The germline V and J ends were trimmed by 5 bases and 0 bases, with 12 bases remaining between them. Here the CDR3 reads CASSQRSASTDTQYF. CDR3 sequence (DNA): TGTGCCAGCAGCCAAAGGAGCGCTAGCACAGATACGCAGTATTTT. The full variable domain, rest sourced from reference TRBV7-2 and TRBJ2-3, is GAGVSQSPSNKVTEKGKDVELRCDPISGHTALYWYRQSLGQGLEFLIYFQGNSAPDKSGLPSDRFSAERTGGSVSTLTIQRTQQEDSAVYLCASSQRSASTDTQYFGPGTRLTVL.

The chain joins TRBV11-2 to TRBJ2-3, with D maybe TRBD2 (6 bases). Trimming pared 1 base from V and 3 bases from J, leaving 11 bases between. Germline V lookup: CDR1 SGHAT, CDR2 FQNNGV. This CDR3 is 15 amino acids long. CDR3 in DNA: TGTGCCAGCAGCTTAGGGCCGGGACTGACAGATACGCAGTATTTT. Translation gives CASSLGPGLTDTQYF.

The chain employs TRBV6-5 and TRBJ2-3, with 7 bases fitting TRBD2. V shed 8 bases and J 3 bases; nucleotides not matched to a gene: 8. The CDR3 is made up of 14 amino acids. The germline V gene encodes CDR1 MNHEY and CDR2 SVGAGI. CDR3 amino acids: CASGVRGSTDTQYF. CDR3 nucleotide sequence: TGTGCCAGCGGGGTGCGGGGGAGTACAGATACGCAGTATTTT.

The rearrangement links TRBV28 to TRBJ2-4; 9 bases are shared with TRBD1. With V trimmed by 6 bases and J by 8 bases, 5 bases remained unmatched. The CDR3 runs 13 residues. In germline, CDR1 is MDHEN, CDR2 SYDVKM. The CDR3 DNA reads TGTGCCAGCAGGGAAACAGGGGGCGACATTCAGTACTTC. Amino acid sequence: CASRETGGDIQYF.

The rearrangement uses TRBV7-2 and TRBJ2-7; 7 bases agree with TRBD2. CDR3 size: 15 residues. Germline CDR1 SGHTA, CDR2 FQGNSA. The V segment lost 5 bases and the J segment 0 bases; nucleotides outside the gene matches: 7. CDR3 sequence reads: CASSPWAGASYEQYF. The CDR3 nucleotides read TGTGCCAGCAGCCCCTGGGCGGGAGCCTCCTACGAGCAGTACTTC.

A few counts support this clonotype. The chain has TRBV6-2 or TRBV6-3 and TRBJ2-1; TRBD2 matches 13 bases. Trimming cost V 2 bases and J 15 bases; bases outside gene matches: 16. The CDR3 is made up of 17 amino acids. Germline lookup yields CDR1 MNHEY and CDR2 SVGEGT. CDR3 loop: CASSYGEPGLAGVWWFF. CDR3 nucleotide sequence: TGTGCCAGCAGTTACGGGGAGCCCGGACTAGCGGGGGTGTGGTGGTTCTTC.

The V gene is TRBV12-3 or TRBV12-4, the J gene TRBJ2-1; D is unresolved. The V and J ends lost 3 bases and 8 bases respectively, with 11 bases between them. This CDR3 region has 13 residues. The CDR3 DNA follows: TGTGCCAGCAGTTTCCCCCCTGGTTATGAGCAGTTCTTC. Translating gives CASSFPPGYEQFF.

This chain uses TRBV2 with TRBJ2-2, with 9 nucleotides matching TRBD1. The CDR3 has 14 amino acids. The germline V gene has CDR1 SNHLY and CDR2 FYNNEI. J gave up 4 bases and V 4 bases, and 1 base lay outside the gene matches. The chain's CDR3 is CASSGQGVTGELFF. The CDR3 DNA follows: TGTGCCAGCAGTGGACAGGGGGTCACCGGGGAGCTGTTTTTT.

This clonotype was found a few times. This chain uses TRBV25-1 with TRBJ2-1; the match to TRBD1 covers 9 bases. V gave up 4 bases and J gave up 2 bases; unmatched junction bases: 9. Germline CDR1 MGHDK, CDR2 SYGVNS. CDR3 length: 17 residues. Written as DNA, the CDR3 is TGTGCCAGCAGTGGGACAGGGGAAGTGGTGACCTACAATGAGCAGTTCTTC. This gives the protein CASSGTGEVVTYNEQFF.

The J gene is TRBJ2-1, the V gene TRBV29-1, with D perhaps TRBD1 (6 bases). CDR1 is SQVTM, CDR2 ANQGSEA, per germline. Between the trimmed V and J ends, which lost 6 bases and 0 bases, there was a span of 9 bases. This CDR3 region has 13 residues. CDR3 nucleotides: TGCAGCGTCGGACAGTACTCCTACAATGAGCAGTTCTTC. Protein product: CSVGQYSYNEQFF.